This TCR beta chain was identified during a study of blood T cell repertoires in COVID-19. Study summary: Material from acute and convalescent COVID-19 was sourced from the United States, Italy and Spain. Nucleic acid was either cDNA or gDNA, and it came from T cells, B-cell-depleted T cells, or PBMCs.

Authors' processing steps: Amplification of reference gene primers provided the estimated nucleated cell counts. Measured with immunoSEQ multiplex PCR; TCRdb has only the in-frame clones, and not every one. The V and J calls and the clone size are those of that table, but D and trimming were determined from the DNA. The repertoire holds about 40,000 clones, around 91% seen once, with approximately 9% in the top ten. Trimming left V 2 bases short and J 1 base short, with 5 bases between. CDR1 MNHEY and CDR2 SVGAGI come from the germline V gene. This CDR3 contains 13 residues. Sequences were obtained from peripheral blood. This chain joins TRBV6-5 and TRBJ1-2; D is undetermined. This clonotype was sampled from a man in his fifties with active COVID-19. The CDR3 DNA is TGTGCCAGCAGTTACGTCAGTAACTATGGCTACACCTTC. Translating it yields CASSYVSNYGYTF.